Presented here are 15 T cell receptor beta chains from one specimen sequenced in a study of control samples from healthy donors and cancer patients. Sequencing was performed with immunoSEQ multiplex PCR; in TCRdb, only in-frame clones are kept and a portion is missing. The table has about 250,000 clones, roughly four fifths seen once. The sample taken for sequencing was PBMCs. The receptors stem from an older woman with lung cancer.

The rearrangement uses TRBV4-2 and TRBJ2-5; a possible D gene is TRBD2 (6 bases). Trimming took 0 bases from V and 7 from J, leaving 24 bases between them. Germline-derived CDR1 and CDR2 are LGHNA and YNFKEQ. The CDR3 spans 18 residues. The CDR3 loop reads CASSQETSASATPGTQYF. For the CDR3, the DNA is TGTGCCAGCAGCCAAGAAACGTCGGCTAGCGCCACCCCAGGGACCCAGTACTTC.

The CDR3 protein is CASSFRGNQPQHF. CDR3 sequence (DNA): TGTGCCAGCAGTTTCAGGGGCAATCAGCCCCAGCATTTT. J is TRBJ1-5 and V is TRBV12-3 or TRBV12-4; D possibly corresponds to TRBD1 (5 bases). The CDR3 is 13 amino acids. V was clipped by 3 bases and J by 2 bases, with 5 bases between them.

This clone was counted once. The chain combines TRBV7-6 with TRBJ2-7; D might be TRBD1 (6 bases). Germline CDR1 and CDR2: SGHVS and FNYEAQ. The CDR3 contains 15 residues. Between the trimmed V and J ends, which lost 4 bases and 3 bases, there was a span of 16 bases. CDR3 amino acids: CASSSHPGDSYEQYF. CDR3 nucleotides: TGTGCCAGCAGCTCGCACCCAGGGGATAGCTACGAGCAGTACTTC.

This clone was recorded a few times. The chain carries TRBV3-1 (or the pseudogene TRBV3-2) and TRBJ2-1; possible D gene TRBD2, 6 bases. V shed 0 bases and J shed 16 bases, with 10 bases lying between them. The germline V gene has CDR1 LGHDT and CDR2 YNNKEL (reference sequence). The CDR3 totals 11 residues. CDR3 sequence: CASSQERGYFF. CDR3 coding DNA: TGTGCCAGCAGCCAAGAACGGGGGTATTTCTTC.

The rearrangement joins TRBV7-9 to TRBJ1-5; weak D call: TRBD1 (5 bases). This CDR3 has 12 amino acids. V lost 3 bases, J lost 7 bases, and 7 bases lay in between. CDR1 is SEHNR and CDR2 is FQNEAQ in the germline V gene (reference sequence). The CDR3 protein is CASSFGGQPQHF. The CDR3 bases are TGTGCCAGCAGCTTCGGGGGGCAGCCCCAGCATTTT.

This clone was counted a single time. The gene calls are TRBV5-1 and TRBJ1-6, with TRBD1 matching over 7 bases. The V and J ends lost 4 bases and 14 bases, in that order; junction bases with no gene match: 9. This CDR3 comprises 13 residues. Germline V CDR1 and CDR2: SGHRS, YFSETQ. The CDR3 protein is CASSIDRDSALHF. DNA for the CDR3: TGCGCCAGCAGCATTGACAGGGACTCGGCCCTCCACTTT. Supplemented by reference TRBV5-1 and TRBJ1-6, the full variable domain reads KAGVTQTPRYLIKTRGQQVTLSCSPISGHRSVSWYQQTPGQGLQFLFEYFSETQRNKGNFPGRFSGRQFSNSRSEMNVSTLELGDSALYLCASSIDRDSALHFGNGTRLTVT.

The DNA of the CDR3 is TGTGCCGGGGGCCGGGGTTCTTACGAGCAGTACTTC. It yields the protein CAGGRGSYEQYF. The V call is TRBV28, the J call TRBJ2-7; perhaps TRBD1 as D (6 bases). The CDR3 runs 12 residues. Germline assignment: CDR1 MDHEN and CDR2 SYDVKM. V was shortened by 11 bases and J by 4 bases, with 15 bases between the two germline ends.

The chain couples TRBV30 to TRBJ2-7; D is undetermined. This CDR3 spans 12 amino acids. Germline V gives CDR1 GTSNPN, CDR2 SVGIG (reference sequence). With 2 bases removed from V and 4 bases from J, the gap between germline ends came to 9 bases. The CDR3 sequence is CAWSRSWYEQYF. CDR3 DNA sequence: TGTGCCTGGAGTCGTAGTTGGTACGAGCAGTACTTC.

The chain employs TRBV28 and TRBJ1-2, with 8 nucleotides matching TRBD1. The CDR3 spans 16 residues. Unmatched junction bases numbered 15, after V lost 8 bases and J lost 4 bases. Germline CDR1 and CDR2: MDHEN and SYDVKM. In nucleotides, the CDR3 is TGTGCCAGCTTCAATCAGGGGGCTCAGGGCTTCTATGGCTACACCTTC. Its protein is CASFNQGAQGFYGYTF.

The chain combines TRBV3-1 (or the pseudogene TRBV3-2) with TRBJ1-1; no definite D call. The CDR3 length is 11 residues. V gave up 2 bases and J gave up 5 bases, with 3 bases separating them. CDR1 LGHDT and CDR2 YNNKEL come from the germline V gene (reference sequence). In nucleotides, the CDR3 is TGTGCCAGCAGCCAATGGACTGAAGCTTTCTTT. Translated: CASSQWTEAFF.

The CDR3 DNA sequence: TGTGCCAGCAGCTTCGGGACAGGGGGAAATTCACCCCTCCACTTT. Protein: CASSFGTGGNSPLHF. The chain employs TRBV5-6 and TRBJ1-6; 11 nucleotides align to TRBD1. The CDR3 contains 15 residues. Germline V gives CDR1 SGHDT, CDR2 YYEEEE. The V segment lost 2 bases and the J segment 7 bases; nucleotides outside the gene matches: 2.

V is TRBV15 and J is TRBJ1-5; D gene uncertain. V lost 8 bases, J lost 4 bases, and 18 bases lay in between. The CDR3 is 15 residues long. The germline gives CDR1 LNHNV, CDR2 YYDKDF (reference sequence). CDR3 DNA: TGTGCCACCGGAAGCGGGATAGTACCGAATCAGCCCCAGCATTTT. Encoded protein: CATGSGIVPNQPQHF.

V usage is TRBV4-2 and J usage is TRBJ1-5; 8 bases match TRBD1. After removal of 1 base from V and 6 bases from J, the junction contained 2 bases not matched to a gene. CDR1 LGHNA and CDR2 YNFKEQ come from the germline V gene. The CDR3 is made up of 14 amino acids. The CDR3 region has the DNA TGTGCCAGCAGCCAAGGGACAGGGATTCAGCCCCAGCATTTT. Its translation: CASSQGTGIQPQHF.

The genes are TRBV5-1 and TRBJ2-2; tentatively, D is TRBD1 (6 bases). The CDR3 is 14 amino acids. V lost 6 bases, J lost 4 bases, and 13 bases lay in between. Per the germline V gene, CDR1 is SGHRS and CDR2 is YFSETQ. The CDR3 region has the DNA TGCGCCAGCAAGGCAGGACAGACCACCGGGGAGCTGTTTTTT. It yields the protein CASKAGQTTGELFF.

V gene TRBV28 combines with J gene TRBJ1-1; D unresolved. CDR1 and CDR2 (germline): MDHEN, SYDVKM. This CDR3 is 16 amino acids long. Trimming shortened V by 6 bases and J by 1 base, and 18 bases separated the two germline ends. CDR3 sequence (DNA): TGTGCCAGCAGCTCTATAGGTGACGTCCAGAACACTGAAGCTTTCTTT. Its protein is CASSSIGDVQNTEAFF.